The 28 T cell receptor beta chains listed next were all sequenced from one sample in a study of T cells expressing NK-cell markers. TCRdb re-called the 5' RACE reads and shows each CDR3 protein once, DNA omitted. In all, the sample yields hundreds of thousands of distinct CDR3 sequences. Sequenced material: blood T cells: a sorted CD56 or NKG2C T cell subset, CD4+ or CD8+ T cells, or bulk PBMC T cells (not recorded which). The receptors were gathered from a woman between 18 and 69 years old in good health.

The CDR3 loop reads CASSLVQGIQETQYF. V is TRBV5-4 and J is TRBJ2-5; TCRdb calls TRBD1, which cannot be checked without DNA. Germline CDR1 and CDR2: SGHNT and YYREEE (reference sequence). The CDR3 totals 15 residues.

CDR3 in amino acids: CASRGQVSYEQYF. V and J are TRBV12-3 or TRBV12-4 and TRBJ2-7; TCRdb selects TRBD1, and the lack of DNA leaves this call unchecked. The CDR3 is 13 amino acids.

The V and J genes are TRBV5-1 and TRBJ1-5; TCRdb names TRBD1, which stays unverified in the absence of DNA. The CDR3 is 17 residues long. CDR1 and CDR2 from the germline V gene are SGHRS and YFSETQ. This CDR3 is CASSLRTGGGPGQPQHF.

The J gene is TRBJ2-1, the V gene TRBV5-1; TCRdb gives TRBD1 as the D gene, but with no DNA this cannot be confirmed. The CDR3 length is 11 residues. Germline lookup yields CDR1 SGHRS and CDR2 YFSETQ. CDR3 loop: CASSRGNEQFF.

The chain couples TRBV4-1 to TRBJ2-3. In germline, CDR1 is MGHRA, CDR2 YSYEKL. The CDR3 extends over 14 amino acids. The CDR3 region is CASSQVPRTDTQYF.

The J gene is TRBJ2-7, the V gene TRBV29-1. Germline-derived CDR1 and CDR2 are SQVTM and ANQGSEA. The CDR3 is 12 amino acids. CDR3 sequence reads: CSVEDLDNEQYF.

CDR3 in amino acids: CASQPSGSLHPYEQYF. The chain couples TRBV6-1 to TRBJ2-7; TCRdb names TRBD2, which stays unverified in the absence of DNA. Germline-derived CDR1 and CDR2 are MNHNS and SASEGT. The CDR3 covers 16 residues.

The CDR3 reads CASRTLTGLGNEQFF. The gene calls are TRBV6-1 and TRBJ2-1. There are 15 residues in the CDR3. Germline-derived CDR1 and CDR2 are MNHNS and SASEGT.

The chain links TRBV20-1 to TRBJ2-2; the TCRdb call, TRBD2, lacks DNA for checking. In germline, CDR1 is DFQATT, CDR2 SNEGSKA (reference sequence). This CDR3 spans 15 amino acids. CDR3 protein: CSAKVEGLAPGELFF.

This chain joins TRBV7-6 and TRBJ2-3; lacking DNA, the TRBD2 call made by TCRdb goes unchecked. The CDR3 consists of 16 residues. Germline V CDR1 and CDR2: SGHVS, FNYEAQ. CDR3 protein: CASSSAGGPGTDTQYF.

This chain joins TRBV3-1 and TRBJ1-5. Germline CDR1 and CDR2: LGHDT and YNNKEL (reference sequence). CDR3 length: 13 residues. The CDR3 sequence is CASSQVGNQPQHF.

The chain links TRBV6-5 to TRBJ2-3; TCRdb selects TRBD2, and the lack of DNA leaves this call unchecked. Germline CDR1 is MNHEY and CDR2 is SVGAGI. The CDR3 has 19 amino acids. Here the CDR3 reads CASSYWGGGHLGSTDTQYF.

The chain couples TRBV15 to TRBJ2-5; TCRdb's D call, TRBD2, is unchecked because there is no DNA. The CDR3 covers 17 residues. Looked up from germline, CDR1 is LNHNV and CDR2 is YYDKDF (reference sequence). The CDR3 protein is CATSRDRAGGLQETQYF.

This rearrangement joins TRBV12-3 or TRBV12-4 to TRBJ1-4; the TCRdb D gene call, TRBD1, has no DNA to confirm it. The CDR3 extends over 15 amino acids. CDR3 amino acids: CASSPSGATNEKLFF.

This chain uses TRBV4-2 with TRBJ2-1; there is no DNA to check the TCRdb D call of TRBD1. Germline CDR1 LGHNA, CDR2 YNFKEQ. The CDR3 runs 13 residues. CDR3: CASSFPERGEQFF.

The chain recombines TRBV27 with TRBJ1-4. Germline lookup yields CDR1 MNHEY and CDR2 SMNVEV (reference sequence). This CDR3 is 15 amino acids long. The CDR3 loop reads CASSLSRRSNEKLFF.

V usage is TRBV29-1 and J usage is TRBJ1-2; the D call of TRBD1 rests on TCRdb alone, since no DNA is present to check it. Germline CDR1 and CDR2: SQVTM and ANQGSEA. The CDR3 extends over 13 amino acids. CDR3 protein: CSAMVQGVYGYTF. Complete variable domain (other parts from reference TRBV29-1 and TRBJ1-2): SAVISQKPSRDICQRGTSLTIQCQVDSQVTMMFWYRQQPGQSLTLIATANQGSEATYESGFVIDKFPISRPNLTFSTLTVSNMSPEDSSIYLCSAMVQGVYGYTFGSGTRLTVV.

The J gene is TRBJ1-6, the V gene TRBV7-2; TCRdb indicates TRBD1, and absent DNA this call remains unverified. Germline loops: CDR1 SGHTA, CDR2 FQGNSA. CDR3 length equals 14 residues. The CDR3 protein is CASTRGQGYSPLHF.

This chain joins TRBV7-6 and TRBJ2-4; TCRdb picks TRBD1, but there is no DNA to check that call. The germline V gene has CDR1 SGHVS and CDR2 FNYEAQ. This CDR3 spans 17 amino acids. The CDR3 region is CASSWGSGSIAKNIQYF.

The chain uses TRBV5-8 and TRBJ2-1; checking the TCRdb D call of TRBD1 is not possible without DNA. The germline CDR1 and CDR2 sequences are SGHTS and YDEGEE. The CDR3 loop spans 15 amino acids. The CDR3 protein is CASSLFLGHSNEQFF.

V gene TRBV12-3 or TRBV12-4 combines with J gene TRBJ2-1; the TRBD2 assignment by TCRdb is unverifiable without DNA. CDR3 length: 14 residues. CDR3 sequence: CAGGAGGPVDEQFF.

J is TRBJ2-5 and V is TRBV9; the TCRdb call, TRBD2, lacks DNA for checking. CDR1 SGDLS and CDR2 YYNGEE come from the germline V gene. This CDR3 is built from 17 residues. CDR3 residues: CASSPSAALVSQETQYF.

This chain joins TRBV7-8 and TRBJ2-4; TCRdb's D gene call, TRBD2, goes unchecked for lack of DNA. The CDR3 totals 13 residues. Germline CDR1 SGHVS, CDR2 FQNEAQ. The CDR3 here is CASSLVQSNIQYF.

The chain couples TRBV6-5 to TRBJ2-1; there is no DNA to check the TCRdb D call of TRBD1. The length of the CDR3 is 15 residues. Germline lookup yields CDR1 MNHEY and CDR2 SVGAGI. CDR3 sequence: CASSYVGGAYNEQFF.

V gene TRBV5-1 combines with J gene TRBJ2-1; there is no DNA to check the TCRdb D call of TRBD2. Germline V gene data show CDR1 as SGHRS and CDR2 as YFSETQ. The CDR3 covers 13 residues. CDR3 residues: CASSLVVDNEQFF.

This rearrangement joins TRBV5-6 to TRBJ1-6; checking the TCRdb D call of TRBD1 is not possible without DNA. This CDR3 spans 15 amino acids. Germline-derived CDR1 and CDR2 are SGHDT and YYEEEE. The CDR3 protein is CASSLLDRANSPLHF. The full variable domain, with the rest looked up from reference TRBV5-6 and TRBJ1-6, is DAGVTQSPTHLIKTRGQQVTLRCSPKSGHDTVSWYQQALGQGPQFIFQYYEEEERQRGNFPDRFSGHQFPNYSSELNVNALLLGDSALYLCASSLLDRANSPLHFGNGTRLTVT.

The V and J genes are TRBV5-1 and TRBJ2-1; TCRdb's D gene call, TRBD2, goes unchecked for lack of DNA. Germline V gene sequence: CDR1 SGHRS, CDR2 YFSETQ. This CDR3 has 16 residues. This chain's CDR3 is CASSRTSSGSRDEQFF.

The rearrangement uses TRBV6-5 and TRBJ1-4; TCRdb lists TRBD1, though no DNA is available to test this call. The CDR3 is 15 residues long. Germline CDR1 and CDR2: MNHEY and SVGAGI. The CDR3: CASSYSGGFGEKLFF.